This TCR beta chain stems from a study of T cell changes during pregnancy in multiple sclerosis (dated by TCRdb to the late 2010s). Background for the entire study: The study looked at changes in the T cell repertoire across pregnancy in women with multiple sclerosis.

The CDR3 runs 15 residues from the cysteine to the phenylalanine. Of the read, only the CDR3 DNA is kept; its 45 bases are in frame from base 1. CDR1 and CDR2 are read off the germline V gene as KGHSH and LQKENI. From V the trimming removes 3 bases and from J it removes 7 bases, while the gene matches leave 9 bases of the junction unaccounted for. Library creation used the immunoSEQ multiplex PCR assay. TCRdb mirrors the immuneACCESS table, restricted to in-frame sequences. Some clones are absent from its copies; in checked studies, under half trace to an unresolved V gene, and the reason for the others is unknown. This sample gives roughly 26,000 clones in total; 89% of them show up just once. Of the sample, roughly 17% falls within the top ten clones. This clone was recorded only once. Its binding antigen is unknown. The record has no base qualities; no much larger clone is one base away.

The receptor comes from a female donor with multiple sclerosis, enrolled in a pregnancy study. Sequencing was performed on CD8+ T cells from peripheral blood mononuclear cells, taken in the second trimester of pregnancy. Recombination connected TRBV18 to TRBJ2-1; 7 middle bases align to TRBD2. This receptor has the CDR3 CASSPTSGAVNEQFF. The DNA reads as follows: TGTGCCAGCTCACCGACCAGCGGGGCGGTTAATGAGCAGTTCTTC.